What follows are 16 T cell receptor beta chains derived from one specimen sequenced in a study of OX40 agonist ivuxolimab in advanced cancers. Some clones are missing from TCRdb's copy, which holds only in-frame ones; the method was immunoSEQ multiplex PCR. Of about 30,000 clones listed, more than 70% are singletons. This material consisted of CD4+ or CD8+ T cells sorted from blood, taken in a trial of the OX40 agonist ivuxolimab. Receptors were obtained from an adult with an advanced solid tumor such as melanoma, head and neck, liver or kidney cancer.

The chain is built from TRBV7-9 and TRBJ2-7, with D uncertain. This CDR3 has 16 residues. V was pared by 1 base and J by 0 bases, with 13 bases between. Germline CDR1 is SEHNR and CDR2 is FQNEAQ (reference sequence). CDR3 loop: CASSLEAPMSSYEQYF. The CDR3 DNA reads TGTGCCAGCAGCTTAGAGGCCCCAATGAGCTCCTACGAGCAGTACTTC.

The rearrangement links TRBV4-3 to TRBJ2-1; unclear D gene. Germline V gene data show CDR1 as LGHNA and CDR2 as YSLEER. This CDR3 spans 15 amino acids. V lost 4 bases and J 5 bases, leaving 15 bases between the germline ends. The CDR3 loop reads CASSPRISQNNEQFF. For the CDR3, the DNA is TGCGCCAGCAGCCCGCGAATTAGCCAGAACAATGAGCAGTTCTTC.

The chain is built from TRBV6-4 and TRBJ2-3; D possibly corresponds to TRBD1 (6 bases). CDR1 MRHNA and CDR2 SNTAGT come from the germline V gene. Trimming took off 0 bases at V and 1 base at J, with 11 bases between the two ends. The CDR3 runs 16 residues. The CDR3, as DNA: TGTGCCAGCAGTGACTCGAGAGGGGGTGGCACAGATACGCAGTATTTT. Its protein product is CASSDSRGGGTDTQYF.

On this clone itself: An end of the junction differs from the germline gene, which may be a read error. The genes are TRBV7-7 and TRBJ2-1; 7 bases map to TRBD2. This CDR3 region has 15 residues. Germline V gene sequence: CDR1 SSHAT, CDR2 FNYEAQ (reference sequence). CDR3 loop: CASSPGGGLGNEQFF. The DNA for the CDR3 is TGTGCTAGCAGCCCTGGGGGGGGATTGGGTAATGAGCAGTTCTTC. Combining the CDR3 with reference TRBV7-7 and TRBJ2-1 gives the whole variable domain GAGVSQSPRYKVTKRGQDVTLRCDPISSHATLYWYQQALGQGPEFLTYFNYEAQPDKSGLPSDRFSAERPEGSISTLTIQRTEQRDSAMYRCASSPGGGLGNEQFFGPGTRLTVL.

The J gene is TRBJ2-7, the V gene TRBV7-8, with a possible D match to TRBD1 (6 bases). The CDR3 contains 16 residues. Trimming left V 6 bases short and J 3 bases short, with 21 bases between. Germline loops: CDR1 SGHVS, CDR2 FQNEAQ. DNA of the CDR3: TGTGCCAGCAGTCAGGGTGGGGGCGCATGGGTCTACGAGCAGTACTTC. It translates to CASSQGGGAWVYEQYF.

The genes are TRBV6-5 and TRBJ1-1; D not resolved. This CDR3 has 12 residues. V lost 2 bases, J lost 4 bases, and 5 bases lay in between. CDR1 and CDR2 from the germline V gene are MNHEY and SVGAGI. The CDR3 loop reads CASSYGSTEAFF. DNA for the CDR3: TGTGCCAGCAGTTACGGTAGCACTGAAGCTTTCTTT.

The rearrangement uses TRBV4-2 and TRBJ2-7; 8 positions match TRBD1. The germline CDR1 and CDR2 sequences are LGHNA and YNFKEQ. Unmatched junction bases numbered 11, after V lost 1 base and J lost 0 bases. The CDR3 totals 18 residues. The CDR3 loop is CASSQGGSGGPFSYEQYF. As DNA, the CDR3 is TGTGCCAGCAGCCAAGGAGGGTCAGGGGGCCCCTTCTCCTACGAGCAGTACTTC.

The chain couples TRBV7-2 to TRBJ2-7; D unresolved. From germline, CDR1 is SGHTA and CDR2 FQGNSA. V was clipped by 3 bases and J by 7 bases, with 13 bases between them. The CDR3 runs 13 residues. Here the CDR3 DNA reads TGTGCCAGCAGCTTGTTCACCGGAGCAGAGCAGTACTTC. Its protein product is CASSLFTGAEQYF.

This chain joins TRBV27 and TRBJ2-1; tentative D call: TRBD2 (6 bases). The CDR3 has 14 residues. Germline CDR1 and CDR2: MNHEY and SMNVEV (reference sequence). Between the trimmed V and J ends, which lost 3 bases and 0 bases, there was a span of 6 bases. The CDR3 DNA reads TGTGCCAGCAGTTTGGGGGGCTCCTACAATGAGCAGTTCTTC. Translated: CASSLGGSYNEQFF.

The rearrangement links TRBV9 to TRBJ2-7, with D tentatively TRBD2 (5 bases). Per germline, CDR1 SGDLS and CDR2 YYNGEE. The CDR3 is 14 amino acids. Deletions cut 0 bases from V and 7 bases from J, with 14 bases between. DNA for the CDR3: TGTGCCAGCAGCGTAGGTCGGGCGCCGGGGGAGCAGTACTTC. Its translation is CASSVGRAPGEQYF.

This clone turned up a few times. The chain uses TRBV11-2 and TRBJ1-1; the match to TRBD1 covers 8 bases. Germline loops: CDR1 SGHAT, CDR2 FQNNGV. Trimming took 3 bases from V and 4 from J; bases not matched to a gene: 7. This CDR3 comprises 15 residues. CDR3 amino acids: CASSLESTGVTEAFF. The CDR3 DNA sequence: TGTGCCAGCAGCTTGGAATCGACAGGGGTCACTGAAGCTTTCTTT.

This clone appeared a few times. The chain employs TRBV30 and TRBJ2-5; no firm D call. CDR1 is GTSNPN, CDR2 SVGIG, per germline (reference sequence). This CDR3 region has 14 residues. V was trimmed by 2 bases and J by 4 bases, leaving 14 bases between them. The CDR3 region has the DNA TGTGCCTGGAGTCCTACAGACGTTTTAGAGACCCAGTACTTC. Translating gives CAWSPTDVLETQYF.

This chain links TRBV6-5 with TRBJ2-1; no firm D call. The germline CDR1 and CDR2 sequences are MNHEY and SVGAGI. The CDR3 covers 13 residues. Trimming took 0 bases from V and 6 from J, leaving 6 bases between them. In DNA, the CDR3 is TGTGCCAGCAGTTACTCGAGGAGCAATGAGCAGTTCTTC. This translates into CASSYSRSNEQFF.

This chain uses TRBV30 with TRBJ2-3; TRBD2 matches 10 bases. Germline trimming cut 8 bases from V and 5 bases from J; bases unmatched to any gene: 13. The CDR3 is made up of 15 amino acids. Germline V CDR1 and CDR2: GTSNPN, SVGIG (reference sequence). The CDR3 reads CATTGAGGLVDTQYF. The CDR3 nucleotides are TGTGCCACAACGGGAGCGGGAGGGCTTGTAGATACGCAGTATTTT.

This chain uses TRBV1 with TRBJ1-6; the table's TRBD1 call for D was not verified on the DNA. TRBV1 is an annotated pseudogene. The CDR3 covers 19 residues. CDR3 DNA: TGCACCAGCAGCCGAAGGGACAGGGATGTCCTCTCGGAGAATTCACCCCTCCACTTT. Its translation: CTSSRRDRDVLSENSPLHF.

The chain links TRBV19 to TRBJ2-2; 10 positions match TRBD1. Losses at the gene ends were 3 bases for V and 0 bases for J; bases not matched to a gene: 10. Germline loops: CDR1 LNHDA, CDR2 SQIVND (reference sequence). This CDR3 is 19 amino acids long. CDR3 protein: CASSIKSDRGPSNTGELFF. CDR3 nucleotides: TGTGCCAGTAGTATCAAGAGCGACAGGGGGCCTTCGAACACCGGGGAGCTGTTTTTT.